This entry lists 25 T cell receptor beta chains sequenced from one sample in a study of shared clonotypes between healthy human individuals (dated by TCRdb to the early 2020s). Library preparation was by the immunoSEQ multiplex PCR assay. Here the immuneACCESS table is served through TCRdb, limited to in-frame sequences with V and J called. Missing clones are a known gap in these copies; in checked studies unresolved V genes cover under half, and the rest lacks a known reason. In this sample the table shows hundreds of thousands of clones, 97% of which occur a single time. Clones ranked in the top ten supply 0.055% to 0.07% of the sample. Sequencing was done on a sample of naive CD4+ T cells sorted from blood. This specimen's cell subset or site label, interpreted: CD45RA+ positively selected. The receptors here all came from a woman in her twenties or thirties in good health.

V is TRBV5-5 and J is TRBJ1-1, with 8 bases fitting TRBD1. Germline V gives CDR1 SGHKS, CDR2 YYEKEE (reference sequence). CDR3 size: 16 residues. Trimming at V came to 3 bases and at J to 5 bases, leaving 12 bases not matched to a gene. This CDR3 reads CASSWGLDRVWTEAFF. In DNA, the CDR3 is TGTGCCAGCAGCTGGGGTCTGGACAGGGTATGGACTGAAGCTTTCTTT. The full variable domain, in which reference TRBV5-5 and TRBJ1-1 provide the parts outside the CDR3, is DAGVTQSPTHLIKTRGQQVTLRCSPISGHKSVSWYQQVLGQGPQFIFQYYEKEERGRGNFPDRFSARQFPNYSSELNVNALLLGDSALYLCASSWGLDRVWTEAFFGQGTRLTVV.

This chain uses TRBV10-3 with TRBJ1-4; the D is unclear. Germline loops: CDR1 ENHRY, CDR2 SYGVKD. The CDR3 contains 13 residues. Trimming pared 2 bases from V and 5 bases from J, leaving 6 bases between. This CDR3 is CAISERENEKLFF. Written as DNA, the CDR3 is TGTGCCATCAGTGAGAGGGAAAATGAAAAACTGTTTTTT.

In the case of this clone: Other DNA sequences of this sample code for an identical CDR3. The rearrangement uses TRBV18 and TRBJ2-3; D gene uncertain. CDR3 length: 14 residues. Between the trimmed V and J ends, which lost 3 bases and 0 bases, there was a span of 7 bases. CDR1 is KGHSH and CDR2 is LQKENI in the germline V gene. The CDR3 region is CASSPGGSTDTQYF. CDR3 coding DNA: TGTGCCAGCTCACCGGGCGGTAGCACAGATACGCAGTATTTT.

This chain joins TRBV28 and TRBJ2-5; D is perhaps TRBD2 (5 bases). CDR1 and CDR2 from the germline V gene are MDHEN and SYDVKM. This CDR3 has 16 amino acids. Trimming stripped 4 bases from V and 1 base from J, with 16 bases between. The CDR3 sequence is CASSYSRSGPQETQYF. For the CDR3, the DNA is TGTGCCAGCAGTTATTCGCGGAGCGGACCCCAAGAGACCCAGTACTTC. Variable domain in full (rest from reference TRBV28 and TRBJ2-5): DVKVTQSSRYLVKRTGEKVFLECVQDMDHENMFWYRQDPGLGLRLIYFSYDVKMKEKGDIPEGYSVSREKKERFSLILESASTNQTSMYLCASSYSRSGPQETQYFGPGTRLLVL.

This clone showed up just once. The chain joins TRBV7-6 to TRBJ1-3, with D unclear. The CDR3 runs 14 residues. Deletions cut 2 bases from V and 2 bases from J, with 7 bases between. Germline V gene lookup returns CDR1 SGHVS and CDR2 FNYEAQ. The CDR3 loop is CASSLNGAGNTIYF. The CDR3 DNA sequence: TGTGCCAGCAGCTTAAACGGGGCTGGAAACACCATATATTTT.

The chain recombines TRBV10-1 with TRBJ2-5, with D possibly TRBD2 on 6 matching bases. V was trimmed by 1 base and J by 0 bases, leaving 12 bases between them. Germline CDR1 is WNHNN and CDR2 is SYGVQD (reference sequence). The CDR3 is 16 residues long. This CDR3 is CASSEFSSANQETQYF. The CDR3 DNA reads TGCGCCAGCAGTGAGTTTTCTAGCGCAAACCAAGAGACCCAGTACTTC.

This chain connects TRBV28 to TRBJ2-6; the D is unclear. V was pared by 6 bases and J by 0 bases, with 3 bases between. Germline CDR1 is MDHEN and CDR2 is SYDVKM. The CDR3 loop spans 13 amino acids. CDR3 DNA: TGTGCCAGCAGGATCTCTGGGGCCAACGTCCTGACTTTC. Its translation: CASRISGANVLTF.

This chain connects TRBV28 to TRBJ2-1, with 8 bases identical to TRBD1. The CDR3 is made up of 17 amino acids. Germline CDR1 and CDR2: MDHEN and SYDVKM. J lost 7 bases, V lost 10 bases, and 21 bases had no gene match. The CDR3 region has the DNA TGTGCCACCCGGGACAGGAAATACCCTCTTACAGGGAATGAGCAGTTCTTC. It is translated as CATRDRKYPLTGNEQFF.

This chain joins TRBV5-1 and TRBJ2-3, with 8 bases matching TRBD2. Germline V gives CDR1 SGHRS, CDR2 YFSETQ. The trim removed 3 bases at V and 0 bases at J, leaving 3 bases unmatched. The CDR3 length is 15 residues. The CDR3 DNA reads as TGCGCCAGCAGCTCAGCTAGCGGGAGCACAGATACGCAGTATTTT. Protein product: CASSSASGSTDTQYF.

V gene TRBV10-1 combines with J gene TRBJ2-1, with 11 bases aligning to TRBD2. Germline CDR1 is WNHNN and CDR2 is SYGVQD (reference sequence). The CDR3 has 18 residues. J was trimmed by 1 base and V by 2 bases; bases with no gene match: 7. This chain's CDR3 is CASSERLAGGASYNEQFF. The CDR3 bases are TGCGCCAGCAGTGAGCGGCTAGCGGGAGGAGCATCCTACAATGAGCAGTTCTTC.

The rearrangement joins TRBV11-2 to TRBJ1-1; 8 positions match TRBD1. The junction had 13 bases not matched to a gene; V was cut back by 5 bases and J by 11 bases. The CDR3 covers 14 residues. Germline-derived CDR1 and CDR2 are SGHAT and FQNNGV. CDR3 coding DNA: TGTGCCAGCAGCACCAGCAGGGGGCCGGGAGAGGCTTTCTTT. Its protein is CASSTSRGPGEAFF.

The CDR3 here is CASSRSGTVNTEAFF. CDR3 nucleotides: TGTGCCAGCTCTCGGTCCGGGACCGTGAACACTGAAGCTTTCTTT. The chain uses TRBV18 and TRBJ1-1, with D perhaps matching TRBD1 (5 bases). The V end lost 6 bases, the J end lost 0 bases, and 14 bases lay between the germline ends. CDR1 is KGHSH and CDR2 is LQKENI in the germline V gene. This CDR3 has 15 residues.

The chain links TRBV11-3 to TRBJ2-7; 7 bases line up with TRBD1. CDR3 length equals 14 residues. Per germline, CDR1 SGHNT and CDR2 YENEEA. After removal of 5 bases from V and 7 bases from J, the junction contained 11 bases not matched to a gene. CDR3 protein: CASSQTGAGREQYF. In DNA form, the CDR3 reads TGTGCCAGCAGCCAAACAGGGGCCGGAAGGGAGCAGTACTTC.

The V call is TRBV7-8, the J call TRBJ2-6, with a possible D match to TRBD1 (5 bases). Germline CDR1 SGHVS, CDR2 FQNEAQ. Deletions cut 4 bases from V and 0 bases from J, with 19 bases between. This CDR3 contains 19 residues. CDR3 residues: CASSYRRRQGLSGANVLTF. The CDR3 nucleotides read TGTGCCAGCAGCTACCGAAGGCGCCAGGGCCTCTCTGGGGCCAACGTCCTGACTTTC. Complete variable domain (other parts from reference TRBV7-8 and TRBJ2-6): GAGVSQSPRYKVAKRGQDVALRCDPISGHVSLFWYQQALGQGPEFLTYFQNEAQLDKSGLPSDRFFAERPEGSVSTLKIQRTQQEDSAVYLCASSYRRRQGLSGANVLTFGAGSRLTVL.

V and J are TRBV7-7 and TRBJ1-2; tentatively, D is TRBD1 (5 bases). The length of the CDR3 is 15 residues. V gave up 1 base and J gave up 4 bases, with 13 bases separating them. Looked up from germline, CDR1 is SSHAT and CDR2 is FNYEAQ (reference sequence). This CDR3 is CASSLGVGRGYGYTF. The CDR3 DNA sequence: TGTGCCAGCAGCTTAGGGGTGGGACGGGGCTATGGCTACACCTTC.

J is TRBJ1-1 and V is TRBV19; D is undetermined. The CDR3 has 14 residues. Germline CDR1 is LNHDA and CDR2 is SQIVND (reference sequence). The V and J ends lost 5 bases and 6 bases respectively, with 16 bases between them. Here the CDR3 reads CASSPHGSASEAFF. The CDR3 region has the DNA TGTGCCAGTAGTCCGCACGGGTCGGCGTCTGAAGCTTTCTTT. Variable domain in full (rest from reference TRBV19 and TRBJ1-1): DGGITQSPKYLFRKEGQNVTLSCEQNLNHDAMYWYRQDPGQGLRLIYYSQIVNDFQKGDIAEGYSVSREKKESFPLTVTSAQKNPTAFYLCASSPHGSASEAFFGQGTRLTVV.

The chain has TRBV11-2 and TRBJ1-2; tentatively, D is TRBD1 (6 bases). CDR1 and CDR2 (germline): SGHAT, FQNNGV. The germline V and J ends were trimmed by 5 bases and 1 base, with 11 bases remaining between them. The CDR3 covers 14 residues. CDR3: CASSPRQVNYGYTF. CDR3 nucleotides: TGTGCCAGCAGCCCTCGACAGGTTAACTATGGCTACACCTTC.

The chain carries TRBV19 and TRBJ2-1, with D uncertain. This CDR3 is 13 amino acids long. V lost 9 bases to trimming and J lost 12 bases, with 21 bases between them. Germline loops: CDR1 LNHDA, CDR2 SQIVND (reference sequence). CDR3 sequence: CASLAPSNWAQFF. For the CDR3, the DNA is TGTGCCAGCCTGGCCCCCTCGAACTGGGCGCAGTTCTTC.

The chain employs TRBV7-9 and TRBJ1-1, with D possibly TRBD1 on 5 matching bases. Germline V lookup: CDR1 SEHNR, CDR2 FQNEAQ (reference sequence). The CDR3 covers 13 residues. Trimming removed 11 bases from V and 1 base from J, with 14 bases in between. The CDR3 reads CAWNGGSNTEAFF. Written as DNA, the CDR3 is TGTGCCTGGAACGGGGGTTCGAACACTGAAGCTTTCTTT.

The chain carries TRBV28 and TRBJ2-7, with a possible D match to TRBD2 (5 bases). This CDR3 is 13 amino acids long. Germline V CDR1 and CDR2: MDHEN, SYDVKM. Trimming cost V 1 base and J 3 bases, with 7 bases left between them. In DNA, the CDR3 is TGTGCCAGCAGTTTATCTAGCCGCTACGAGCAGTACTTC. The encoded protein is CASSLSSRYEQYF. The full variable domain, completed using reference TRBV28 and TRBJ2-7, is DVKVTQSSRYLVKRTGEKVFLECVQDMDHENMFWYRQDPGLGLRLIYFSYDVKMKEKGDIPEGYSVSREKKERFSLILESASTNQTSMYLCASSLSSRYEQYFGPGTRLTVT.

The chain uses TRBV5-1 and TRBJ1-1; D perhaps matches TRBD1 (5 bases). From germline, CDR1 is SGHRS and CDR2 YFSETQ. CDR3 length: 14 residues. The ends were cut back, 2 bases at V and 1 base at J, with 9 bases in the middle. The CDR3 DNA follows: TGCGCCAGCAGCTTAGGACACACGAACACTGAAGCTTTCTTT. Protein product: CASSLGHTNTEAFF.

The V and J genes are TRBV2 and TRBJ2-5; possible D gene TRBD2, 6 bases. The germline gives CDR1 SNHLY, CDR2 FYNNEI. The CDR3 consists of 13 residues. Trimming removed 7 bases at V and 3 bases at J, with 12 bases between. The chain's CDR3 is CASMGTGEETQYF. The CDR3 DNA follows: TGTGCCAGCATGGGGACGGGGGAAGAGACCCAGTACTTC.

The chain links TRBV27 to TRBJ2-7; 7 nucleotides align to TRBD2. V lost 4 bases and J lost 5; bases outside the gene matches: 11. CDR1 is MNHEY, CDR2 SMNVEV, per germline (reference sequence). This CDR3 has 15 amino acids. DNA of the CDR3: TGTGCCAGCAGTTACTCCAGCGGGACCCCTAACGAGCAGTACTTC. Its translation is CASSYSSGTPNEQYF.

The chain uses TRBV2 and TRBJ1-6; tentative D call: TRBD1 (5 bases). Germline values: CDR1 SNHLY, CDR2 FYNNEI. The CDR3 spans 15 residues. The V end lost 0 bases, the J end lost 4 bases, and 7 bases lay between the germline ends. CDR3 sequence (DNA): TGTGCCAGCAGTGAAGCGAGGACATATAATTCACCCCTCCACTTT. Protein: CASSEARTYNSPLHF. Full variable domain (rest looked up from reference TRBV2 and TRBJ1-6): EPEVTQTPSHQVTQMGQEVILRCVPISNHLYFYWYRQILGQKVEFLVSFYNNEISEKSEIFDDQFSVERPDGSNFTLKIRSTKLEDSAMYFCASSEARTYNSPLHFGNGTRLTVT.

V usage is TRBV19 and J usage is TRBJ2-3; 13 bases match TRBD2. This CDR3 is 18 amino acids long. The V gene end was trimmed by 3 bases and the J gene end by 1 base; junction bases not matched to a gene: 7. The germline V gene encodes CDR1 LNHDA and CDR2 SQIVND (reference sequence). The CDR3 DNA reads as TGTGCCAGTAGTATTCGGACTAGCGGGAGTCTTCGCACAGATACGCAGTATTTT. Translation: CASSIRTSGSLRTDTQYF. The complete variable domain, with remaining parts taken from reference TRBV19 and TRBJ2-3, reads DGGITQSPKYLFRKEGQNVTLSCEQNLNHDAMYWYRQDPGQGLRLIYYSQIVNDFQKGDIAEGYSVSREKKESFPLTVTSAQKNPTAFYLCASSIRTSGSLRTDTQYFGPGTRLTVL.